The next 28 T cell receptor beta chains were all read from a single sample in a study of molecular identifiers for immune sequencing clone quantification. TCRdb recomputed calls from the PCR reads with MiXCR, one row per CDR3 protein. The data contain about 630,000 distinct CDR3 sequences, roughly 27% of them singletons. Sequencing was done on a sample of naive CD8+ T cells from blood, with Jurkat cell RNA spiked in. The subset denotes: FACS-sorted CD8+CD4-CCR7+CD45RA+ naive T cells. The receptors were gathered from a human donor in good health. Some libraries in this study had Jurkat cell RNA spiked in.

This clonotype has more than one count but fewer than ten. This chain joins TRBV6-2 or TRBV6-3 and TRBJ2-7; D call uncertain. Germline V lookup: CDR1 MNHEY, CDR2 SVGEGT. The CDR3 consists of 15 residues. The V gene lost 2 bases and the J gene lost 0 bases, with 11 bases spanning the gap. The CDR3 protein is CASSYAERSSYEQYF. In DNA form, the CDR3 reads TGTGCCAGCAGTTACGCGGAGCGCAGCTCCTACGAGCAGTACTTC.

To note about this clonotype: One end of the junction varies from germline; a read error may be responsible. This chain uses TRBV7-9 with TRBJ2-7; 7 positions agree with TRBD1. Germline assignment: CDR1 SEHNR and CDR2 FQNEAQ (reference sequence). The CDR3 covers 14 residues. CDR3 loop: CVSSDPGTVYEQYF. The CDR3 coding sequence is TGTGTCAGCAGCGATCCCGGGACAGTCTACGAGCAGTACTTC.

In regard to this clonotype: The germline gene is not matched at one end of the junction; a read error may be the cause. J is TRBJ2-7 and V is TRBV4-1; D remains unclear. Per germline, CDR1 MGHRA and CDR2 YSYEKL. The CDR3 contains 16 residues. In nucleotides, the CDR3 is TGCGCCGGCAGCCAAGATGGCTCGGTACCCGCCTACGAGCAGTACTTC. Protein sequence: CAGSQDGSVPAYEQYF.

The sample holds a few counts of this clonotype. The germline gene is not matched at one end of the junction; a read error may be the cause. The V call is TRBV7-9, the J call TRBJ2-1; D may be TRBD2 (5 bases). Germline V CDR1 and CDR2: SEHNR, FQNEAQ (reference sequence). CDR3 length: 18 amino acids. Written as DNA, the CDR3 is TGTGCCAGCGGCTTCCCCGATGACGAGGGTAGCTCCTACAATGAGCAGTTCTTC. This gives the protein CASGFPDDEGSSYNEQFF. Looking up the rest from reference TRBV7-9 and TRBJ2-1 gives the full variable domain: DTGVSQNPRHKITKRGQNVTFRCDPISEHNRLYWYRQTLGQGPEFLTYFQNEAQLEKSRLLSDRFSAERPKGSFSTLEIQRTEQGDSAMYLCASGFPDDEGSSYNEQFFGPGTRLTVL.

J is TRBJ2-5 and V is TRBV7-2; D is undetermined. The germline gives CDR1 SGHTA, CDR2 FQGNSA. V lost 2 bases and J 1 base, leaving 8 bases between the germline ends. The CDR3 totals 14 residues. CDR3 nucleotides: TGTGCCAGCAGCTTACTGGGGATCCAAGAGACCCAGTACTTC. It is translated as CASSLLGIQETQYF.

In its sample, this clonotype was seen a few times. CDR3 loop: CASSQDSGYGTEAFF. CDR3 DNA: TGTGCCAGCAGCCAAGACTCCGGTTATGGGACTGAAGCTTTCTTT. The V and J genes are TRBV3-1 and TRBJ1-1; D gene unclear. In germline, CDR1 is LGHDT, CDR2 YNNKEL (reference sequence). Trimming took off 0 bases at V and 5 bases at J, with 13 bases between the two ends. This CDR3 contains 15 residues.

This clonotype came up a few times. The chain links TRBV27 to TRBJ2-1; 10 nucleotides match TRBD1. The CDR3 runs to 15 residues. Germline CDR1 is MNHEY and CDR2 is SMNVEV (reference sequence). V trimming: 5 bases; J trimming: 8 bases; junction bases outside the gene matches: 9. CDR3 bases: TGTGCCAGCAGTATCTTTGACAGGGGGCAGGATGAGCAGTTCTTC. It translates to CASSIFDRGQDEQFF.

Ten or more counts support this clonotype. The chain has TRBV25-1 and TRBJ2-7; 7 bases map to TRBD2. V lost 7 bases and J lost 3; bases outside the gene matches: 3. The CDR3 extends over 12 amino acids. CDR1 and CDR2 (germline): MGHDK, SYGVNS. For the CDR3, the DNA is TGTGCCAGCATGGAGCGGGACTACGAGCAGTACTTC. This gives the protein CASMERDYEQYF.

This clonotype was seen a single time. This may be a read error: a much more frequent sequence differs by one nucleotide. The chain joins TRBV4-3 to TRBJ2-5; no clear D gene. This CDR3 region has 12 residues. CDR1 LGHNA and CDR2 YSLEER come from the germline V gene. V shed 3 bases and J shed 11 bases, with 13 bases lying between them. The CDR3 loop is CASSQGNNEQYF. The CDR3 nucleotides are TGCGCCAGCAGCCAGGGCAACAATGAGCAGTACTTC.

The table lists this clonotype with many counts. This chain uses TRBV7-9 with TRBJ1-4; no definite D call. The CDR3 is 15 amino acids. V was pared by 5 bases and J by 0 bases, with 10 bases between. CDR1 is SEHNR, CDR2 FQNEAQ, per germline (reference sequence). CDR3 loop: CASSRVRATNEKLFF. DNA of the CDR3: TGTGCCAGCAGCAGGGTCAGAGCAACTAATGAAAAACTGTTTTTT.

This CDR3 reads CASSERRAGEAINIQYF. CDR3 coding DNA: TGTGCCAGCAGTGAAAGGAGGGCAGGGGAGGCCATTAACATTCAGTACTTC. This rearrangement joins TRBV6-1 to TRBJ2-4, with D possibly being TRBD1 or TRBD2 (6 bases each). Trimming took off 2 bases at V and 7 bases at J, with 21 bases between the two ends. This CDR3 comprises 17 residues. Germline-derived CDR1 and CDR2 are MNHNS and SASEGT.

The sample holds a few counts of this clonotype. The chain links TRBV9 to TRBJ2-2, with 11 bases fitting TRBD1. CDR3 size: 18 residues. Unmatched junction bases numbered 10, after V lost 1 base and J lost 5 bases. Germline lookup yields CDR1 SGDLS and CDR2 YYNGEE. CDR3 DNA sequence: TGTGCCAGCAGCGTACCGGGAGCAGGGACAGGGGGGACCGGGGAGCTGTTTTTT. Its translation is CASSVPGAGTGGTGELFF. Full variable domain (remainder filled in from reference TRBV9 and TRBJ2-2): DSGVTQTPKHLITATGQRVTLRCSPRSGDLSVYWYQQSLDQGLQFLIQYYNGEERAKGNILERFSAQQFPDLHSELNLSSLELGDSALYFCASSVPGAGTGGTGELFFGEGSRLTVL.

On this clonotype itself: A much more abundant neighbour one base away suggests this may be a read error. Here the CDR3 reads CASSLAGPEQLF. CDR3 coding DNA: TGTGCCAGCAGCTTAGCTGGCCCCGAGCAGCTCTTC. The chain recombines TRBV7-8 with TRBJ2-1; D is ambiguous. The length of the CDR3 is 12 residues. CDR1 and CDR2 (germline): SGHVS, FQNEAQ.

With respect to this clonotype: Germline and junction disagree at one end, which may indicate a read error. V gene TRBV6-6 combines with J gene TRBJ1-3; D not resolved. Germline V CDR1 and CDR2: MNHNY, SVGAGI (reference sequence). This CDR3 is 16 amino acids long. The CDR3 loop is CASSYLASLSGNTICF. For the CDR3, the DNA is TGTGCCAGCAGTTACTTAGCCTCCCTTAGCGGAAACACCATATGTTTT.

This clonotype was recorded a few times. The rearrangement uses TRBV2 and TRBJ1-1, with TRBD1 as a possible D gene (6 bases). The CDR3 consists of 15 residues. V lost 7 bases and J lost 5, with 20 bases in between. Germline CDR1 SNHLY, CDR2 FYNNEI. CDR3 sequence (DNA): TGTGCCAGCACTAAAGACAGGACCCAGGGGACTGAAGCTTTCTTT. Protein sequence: CASTKDRTQGTEAFF.

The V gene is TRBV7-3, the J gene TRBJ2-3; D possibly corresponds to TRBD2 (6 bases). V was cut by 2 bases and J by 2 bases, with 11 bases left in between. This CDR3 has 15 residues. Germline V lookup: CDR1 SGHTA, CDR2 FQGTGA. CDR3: CASSLLSGFTDTQYF. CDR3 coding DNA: TGTGCCAGCAGCTTACTTAGCGGATTCACAGATACGCAGTATTTT.

This CDR3 is CASTRDGSGYEQYF. In DNA form, the CDR3 reads TGTGCCAGCACCCGGGACGGTTCGGGCTACGAGCAGTACTTC. V and J are TRBV27 and TRBJ2-7; tentatively, D is TRBD1 or TRBD2 (5 bases each). The germline V gene encodes CDR1 MNHEY and CDR2 SMNVEV (reference sequence). V shed 7 bases and J shed 3 bases, with 16 bases lying between them. The CDR3 has 14 residues.

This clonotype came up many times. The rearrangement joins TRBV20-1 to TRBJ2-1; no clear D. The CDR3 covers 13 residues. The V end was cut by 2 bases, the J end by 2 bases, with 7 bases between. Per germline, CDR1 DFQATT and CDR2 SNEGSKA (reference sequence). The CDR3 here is CSARQVTYNEQFF. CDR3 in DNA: TGCAGTGCTAGACAGGTGACCTACAATGAGCAGTTCTTC.

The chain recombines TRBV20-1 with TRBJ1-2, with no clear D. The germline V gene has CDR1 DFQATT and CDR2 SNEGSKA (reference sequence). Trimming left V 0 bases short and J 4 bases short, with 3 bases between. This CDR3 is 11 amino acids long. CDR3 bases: TGCAGTGCTAGAGATGCCTATGGCTACACCTTC. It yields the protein CSARDAYGYTF.

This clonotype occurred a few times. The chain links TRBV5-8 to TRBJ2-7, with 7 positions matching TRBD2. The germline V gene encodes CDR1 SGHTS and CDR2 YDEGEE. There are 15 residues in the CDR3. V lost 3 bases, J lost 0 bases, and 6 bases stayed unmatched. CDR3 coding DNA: TGTGCCAGCAGCTGGTGGGGGGGGAGCTCCTACGAGCAGTACTTC. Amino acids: CASSWWGGSSYEQYF.

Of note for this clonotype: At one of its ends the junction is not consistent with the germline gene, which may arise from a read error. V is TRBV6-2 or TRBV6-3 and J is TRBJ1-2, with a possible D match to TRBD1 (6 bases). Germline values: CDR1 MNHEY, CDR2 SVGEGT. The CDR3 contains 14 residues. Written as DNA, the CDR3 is TGTGTCAGCAGCCCGGGGGGGCGAATCTATGGCTACACCTTC. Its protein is CVSSPGGRIYGYTF.

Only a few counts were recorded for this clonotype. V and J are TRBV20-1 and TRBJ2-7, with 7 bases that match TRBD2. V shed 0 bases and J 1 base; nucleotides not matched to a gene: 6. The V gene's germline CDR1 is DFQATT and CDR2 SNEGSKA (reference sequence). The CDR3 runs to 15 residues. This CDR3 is CSARDGGVGSYEQYF. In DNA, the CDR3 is TGCAGTGCTAGAGATGGGGGGGTAGGTTCCTACGAGCAGTACTTC.

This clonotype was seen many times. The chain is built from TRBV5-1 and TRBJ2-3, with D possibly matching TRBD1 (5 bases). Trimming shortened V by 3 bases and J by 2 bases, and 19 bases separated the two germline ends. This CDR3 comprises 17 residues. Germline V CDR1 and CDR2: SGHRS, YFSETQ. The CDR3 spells CASSYQPPQEYTDTQYF. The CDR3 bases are TGCGCCAGCAGCTACCAACCTCCACAGGAGTACACAGATACGCAGTATTTT.

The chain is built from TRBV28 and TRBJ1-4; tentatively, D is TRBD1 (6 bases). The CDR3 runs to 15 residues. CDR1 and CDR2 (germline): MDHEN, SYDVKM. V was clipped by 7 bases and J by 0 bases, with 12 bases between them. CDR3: CASTDSQTTNEKLFF. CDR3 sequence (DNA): TGTGCCAGCACGGACAGTCAAACAACTAATGAAAAACTGTTTTTT.

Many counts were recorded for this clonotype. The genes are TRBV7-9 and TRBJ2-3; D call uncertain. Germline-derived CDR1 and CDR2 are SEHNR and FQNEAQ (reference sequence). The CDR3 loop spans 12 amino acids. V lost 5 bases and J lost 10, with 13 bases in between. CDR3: CASSPFGSPQYF. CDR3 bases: TGTGCCAGCAGCCCCTTTGGCTCTCCGCAGTATTTT.

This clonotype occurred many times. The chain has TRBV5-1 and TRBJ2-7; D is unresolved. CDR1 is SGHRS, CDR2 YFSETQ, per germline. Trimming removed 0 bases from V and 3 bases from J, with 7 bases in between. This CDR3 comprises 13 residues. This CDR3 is CASSLGNSYEQYF. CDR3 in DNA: TGCGCCAGCAGCTTGGGCAACAGCTACGAGCAGTACTTC.

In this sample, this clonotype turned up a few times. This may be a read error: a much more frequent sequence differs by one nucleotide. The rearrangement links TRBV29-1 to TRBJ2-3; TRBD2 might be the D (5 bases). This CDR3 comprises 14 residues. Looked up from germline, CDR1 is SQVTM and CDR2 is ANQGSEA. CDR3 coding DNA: TGCAGCGTAAGATCCCTTTCTAGCACAGATGCGCAGTATTTT. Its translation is CSVRSLSSTDAQYF.

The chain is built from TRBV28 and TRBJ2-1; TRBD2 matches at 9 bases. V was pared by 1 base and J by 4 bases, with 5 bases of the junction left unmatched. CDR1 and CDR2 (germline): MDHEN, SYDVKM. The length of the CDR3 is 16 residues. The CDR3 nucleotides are TGTGCCAGCAGTTTATATCTAGCGGGGAATTACAATGAGCAGTTCTTC. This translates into CASSLYLAGNYNEQFF. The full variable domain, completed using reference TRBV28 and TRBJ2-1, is DVKVTQSSRYLVKRTGEKVFLECVQDMDHENMFWYRQDPGLGLRLIYFSYDVKMKEKGDIPEGYSVSREKKERFSLILESASTNQTSMYLCASSLYLAGNYNEQFFGPGTRLTVL.